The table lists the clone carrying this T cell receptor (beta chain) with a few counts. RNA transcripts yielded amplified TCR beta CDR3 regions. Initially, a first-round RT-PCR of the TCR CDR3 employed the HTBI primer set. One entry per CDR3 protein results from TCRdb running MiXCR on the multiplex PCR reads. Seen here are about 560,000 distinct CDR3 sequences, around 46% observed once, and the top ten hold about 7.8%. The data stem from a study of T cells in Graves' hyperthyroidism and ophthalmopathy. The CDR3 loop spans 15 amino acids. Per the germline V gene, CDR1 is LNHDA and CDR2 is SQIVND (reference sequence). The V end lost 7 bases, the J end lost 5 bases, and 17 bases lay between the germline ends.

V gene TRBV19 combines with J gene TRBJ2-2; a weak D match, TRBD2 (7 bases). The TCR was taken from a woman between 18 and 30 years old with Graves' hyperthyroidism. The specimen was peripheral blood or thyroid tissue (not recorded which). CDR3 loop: CASISAGAYTGELFF. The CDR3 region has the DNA TGTGCCAGTATCTCCGCGGGGGCGTATACCGGGGAGCTGTTTTTT.